The clone carrying this T cell receptor (beta chain) was observed a few times. As yet, its antigen is unknown. The sample comes from a study of glioma-infiltrating T cells. General study points: Tissue-blood divergence was below expectation in non-neoplastic patients, above in gliomas. CDR3 overlap between tissue and blood was very small.

Using RNA template, CDR3s of TCR alpha and beta were amplified with iRepertoire arm-PCR. Tissue mRNA or PBMC total RNA, about 95-450 ng, went into one-step reverse transcription and amplification. MiXCR, applied by TCRdb to the multiplex PCR reads, yields one record per CDR3 protein. The sample gives about 140,000 distinct CDR3 sequences, more than 35% of which show up once; roughly a fifth is in the top ten. The TCR originated in a human donor with low-grade glioma or glioblastoma, undergoing nonglioma brain surgery, or in good health (not recorded which). The sample taken for sequencing was glioma tissue, nonneoplastic brain tissue, or PBMCs (not recorded which).

The chain's CDR3 is CSAAWADSTDTQYF. The CDR3 nucleotides read TGCAGTGCGGCATGGGCGGACAGCACAGATACGCAGTATTTT. The gene calls are TRBV20-1 and TRBJ2-3; D remains unclear. Germline CDR1 reads DFQATT; CDR2 reads SNEGSKA (reference sequence). This CDR3 has 14 amino acids. Trimming left V 6 bases short and J 0 bases short, with 13 bases between.